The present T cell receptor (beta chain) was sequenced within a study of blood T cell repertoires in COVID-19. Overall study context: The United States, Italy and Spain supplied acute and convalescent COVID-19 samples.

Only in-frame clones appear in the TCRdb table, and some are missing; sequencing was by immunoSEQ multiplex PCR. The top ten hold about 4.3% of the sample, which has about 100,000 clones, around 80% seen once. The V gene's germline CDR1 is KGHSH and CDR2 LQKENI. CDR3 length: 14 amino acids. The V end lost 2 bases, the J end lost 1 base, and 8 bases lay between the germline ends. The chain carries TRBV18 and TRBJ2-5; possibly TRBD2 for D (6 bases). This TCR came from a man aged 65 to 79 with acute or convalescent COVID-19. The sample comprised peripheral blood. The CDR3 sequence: CASSPGGGQETQYF. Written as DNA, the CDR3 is TGTGCCAGCTCACCAGGGGGAGGCCAAGAGACCCAGTACTTC. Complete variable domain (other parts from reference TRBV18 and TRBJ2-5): NAGVMQNPRHLVRRRGQEARLRCSPMKGHSHVYWYRQLPEEGLKFMVYLQKENIIDESGMPKERFSAEFPKEGPSILRIQQVVRGDSAAYFCASSPGGGQETQYFGPGTRLLVL.